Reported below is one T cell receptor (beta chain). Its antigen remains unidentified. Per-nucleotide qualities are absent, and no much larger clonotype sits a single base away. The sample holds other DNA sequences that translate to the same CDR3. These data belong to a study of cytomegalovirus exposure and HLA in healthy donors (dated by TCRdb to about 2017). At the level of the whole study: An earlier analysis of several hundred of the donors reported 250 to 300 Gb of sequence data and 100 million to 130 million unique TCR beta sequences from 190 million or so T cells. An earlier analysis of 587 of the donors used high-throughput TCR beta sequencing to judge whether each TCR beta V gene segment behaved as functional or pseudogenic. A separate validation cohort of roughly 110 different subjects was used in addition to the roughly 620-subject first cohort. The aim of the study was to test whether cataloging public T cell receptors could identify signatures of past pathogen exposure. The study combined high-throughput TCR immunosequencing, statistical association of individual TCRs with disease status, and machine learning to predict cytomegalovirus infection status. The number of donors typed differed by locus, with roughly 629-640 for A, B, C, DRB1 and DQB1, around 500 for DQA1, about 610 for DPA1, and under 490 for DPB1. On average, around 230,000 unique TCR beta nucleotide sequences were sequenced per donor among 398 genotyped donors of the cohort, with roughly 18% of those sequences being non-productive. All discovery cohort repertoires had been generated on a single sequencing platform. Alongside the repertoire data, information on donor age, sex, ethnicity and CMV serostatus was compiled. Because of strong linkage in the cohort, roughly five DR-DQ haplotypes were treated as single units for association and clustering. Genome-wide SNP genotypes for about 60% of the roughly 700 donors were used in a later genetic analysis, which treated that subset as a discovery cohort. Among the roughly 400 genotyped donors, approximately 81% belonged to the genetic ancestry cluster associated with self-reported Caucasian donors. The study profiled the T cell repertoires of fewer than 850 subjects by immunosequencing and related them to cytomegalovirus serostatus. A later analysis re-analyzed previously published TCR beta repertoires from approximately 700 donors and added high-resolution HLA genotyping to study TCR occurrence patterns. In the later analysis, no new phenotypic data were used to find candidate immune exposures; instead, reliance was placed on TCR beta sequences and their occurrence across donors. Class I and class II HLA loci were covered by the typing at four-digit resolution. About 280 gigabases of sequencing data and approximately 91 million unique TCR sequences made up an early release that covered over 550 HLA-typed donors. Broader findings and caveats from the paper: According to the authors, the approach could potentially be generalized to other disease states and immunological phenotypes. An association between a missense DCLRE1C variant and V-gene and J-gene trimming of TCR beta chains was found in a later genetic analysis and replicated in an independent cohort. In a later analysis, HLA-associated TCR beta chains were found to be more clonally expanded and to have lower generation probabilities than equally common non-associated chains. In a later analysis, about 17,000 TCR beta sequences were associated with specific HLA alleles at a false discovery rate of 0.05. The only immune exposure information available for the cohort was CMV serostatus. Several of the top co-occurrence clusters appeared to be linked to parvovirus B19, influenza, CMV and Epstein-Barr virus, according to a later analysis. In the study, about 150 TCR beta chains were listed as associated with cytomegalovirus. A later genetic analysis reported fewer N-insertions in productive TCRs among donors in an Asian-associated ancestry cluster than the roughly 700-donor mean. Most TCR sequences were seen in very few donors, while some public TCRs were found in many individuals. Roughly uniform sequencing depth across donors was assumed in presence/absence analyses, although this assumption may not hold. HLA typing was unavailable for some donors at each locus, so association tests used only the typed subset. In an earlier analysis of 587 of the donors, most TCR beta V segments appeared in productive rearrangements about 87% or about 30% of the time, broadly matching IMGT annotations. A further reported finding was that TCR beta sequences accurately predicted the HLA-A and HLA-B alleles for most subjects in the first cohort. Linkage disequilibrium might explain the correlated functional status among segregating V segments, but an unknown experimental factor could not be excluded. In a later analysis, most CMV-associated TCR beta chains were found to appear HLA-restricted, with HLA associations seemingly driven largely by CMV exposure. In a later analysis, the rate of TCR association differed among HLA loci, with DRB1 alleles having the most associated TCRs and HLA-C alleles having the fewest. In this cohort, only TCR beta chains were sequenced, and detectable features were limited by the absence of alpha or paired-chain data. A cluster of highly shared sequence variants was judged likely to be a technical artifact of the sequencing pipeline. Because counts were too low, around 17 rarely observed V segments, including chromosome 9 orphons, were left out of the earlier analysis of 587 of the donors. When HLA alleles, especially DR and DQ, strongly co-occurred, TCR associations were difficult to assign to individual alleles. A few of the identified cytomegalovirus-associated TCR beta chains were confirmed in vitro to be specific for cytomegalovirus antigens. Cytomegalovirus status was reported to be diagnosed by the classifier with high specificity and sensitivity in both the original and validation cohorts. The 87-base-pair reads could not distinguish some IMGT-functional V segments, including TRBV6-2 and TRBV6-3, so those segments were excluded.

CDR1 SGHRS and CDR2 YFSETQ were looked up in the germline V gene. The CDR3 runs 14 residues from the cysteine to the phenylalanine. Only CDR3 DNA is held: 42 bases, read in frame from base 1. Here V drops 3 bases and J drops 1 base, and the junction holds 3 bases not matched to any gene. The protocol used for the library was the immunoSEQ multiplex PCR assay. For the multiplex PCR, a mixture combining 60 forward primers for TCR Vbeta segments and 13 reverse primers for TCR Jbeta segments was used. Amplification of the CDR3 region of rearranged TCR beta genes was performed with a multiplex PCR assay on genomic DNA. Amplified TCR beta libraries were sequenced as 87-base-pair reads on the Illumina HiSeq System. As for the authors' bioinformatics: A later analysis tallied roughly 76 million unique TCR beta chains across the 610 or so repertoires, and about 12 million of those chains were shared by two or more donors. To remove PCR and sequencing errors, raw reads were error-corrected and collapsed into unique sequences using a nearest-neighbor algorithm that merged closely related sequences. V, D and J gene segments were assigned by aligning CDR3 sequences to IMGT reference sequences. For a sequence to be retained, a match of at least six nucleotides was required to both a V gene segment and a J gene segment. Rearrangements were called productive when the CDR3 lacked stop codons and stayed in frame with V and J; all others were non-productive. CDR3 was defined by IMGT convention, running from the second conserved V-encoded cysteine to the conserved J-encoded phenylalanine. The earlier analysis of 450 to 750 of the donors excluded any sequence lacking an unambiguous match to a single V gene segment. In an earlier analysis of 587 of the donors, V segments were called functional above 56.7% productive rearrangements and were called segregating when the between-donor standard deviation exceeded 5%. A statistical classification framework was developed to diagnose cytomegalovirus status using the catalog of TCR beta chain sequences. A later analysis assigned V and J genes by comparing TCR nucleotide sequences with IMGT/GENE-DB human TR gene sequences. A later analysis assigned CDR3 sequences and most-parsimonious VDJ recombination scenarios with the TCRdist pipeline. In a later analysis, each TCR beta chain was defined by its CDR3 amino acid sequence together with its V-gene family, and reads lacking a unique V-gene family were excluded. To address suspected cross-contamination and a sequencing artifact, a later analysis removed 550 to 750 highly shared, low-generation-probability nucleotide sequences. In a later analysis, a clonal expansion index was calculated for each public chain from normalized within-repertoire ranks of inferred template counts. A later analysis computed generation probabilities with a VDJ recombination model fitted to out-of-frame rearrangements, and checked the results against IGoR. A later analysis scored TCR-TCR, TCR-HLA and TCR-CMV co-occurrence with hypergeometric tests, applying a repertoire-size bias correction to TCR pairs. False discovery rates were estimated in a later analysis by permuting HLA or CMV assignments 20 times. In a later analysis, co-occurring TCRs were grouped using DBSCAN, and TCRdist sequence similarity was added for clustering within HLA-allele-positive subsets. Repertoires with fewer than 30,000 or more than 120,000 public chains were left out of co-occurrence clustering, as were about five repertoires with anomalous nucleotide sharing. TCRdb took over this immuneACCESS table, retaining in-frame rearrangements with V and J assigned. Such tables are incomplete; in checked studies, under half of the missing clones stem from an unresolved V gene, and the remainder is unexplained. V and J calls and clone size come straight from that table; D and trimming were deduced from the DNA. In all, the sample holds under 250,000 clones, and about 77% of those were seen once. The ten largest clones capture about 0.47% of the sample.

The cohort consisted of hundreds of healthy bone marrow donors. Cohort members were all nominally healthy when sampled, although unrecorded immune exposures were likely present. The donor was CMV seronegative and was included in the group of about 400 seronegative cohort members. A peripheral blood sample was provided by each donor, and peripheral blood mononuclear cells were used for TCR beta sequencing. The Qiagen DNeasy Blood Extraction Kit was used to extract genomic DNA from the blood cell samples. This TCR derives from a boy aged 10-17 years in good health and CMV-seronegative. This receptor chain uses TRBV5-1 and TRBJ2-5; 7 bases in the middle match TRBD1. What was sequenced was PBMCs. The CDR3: CASSSGTAQETQYF. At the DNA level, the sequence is TGCGCCAGCAGCTCCGGGACAGCCCAAGAGACCCAGTACTTC.